The present T cell receptor beta chain was sequenced within a study of cytotoxic CD8 clonotypes in ibrutinib-treated CLL. As for the study in general: The study included 11 relapsed/refractory and under 16 treatment-naive patients; 17 to 18 had IGHV unmutated disease.

V dropped 2 bases and J dropped 2 bases, with 18 bases sitting between them. The CDR3 contains 17 residues. CDR1 is SGHTA and CDR2 is FQGNSA in the germline V gene. Findings of the study overall: Clonality, elevated at ibrutinib response, dropped back toward baseline at progression. Public clonotypes were seen rarely and were contracted or stable on treatment.

Method: immunoSEQ multiplex PCR; TCRdb's copy keeps in-frame clones and lacks some. The table lists around 27,000 clones, approximately 57% of them singletons. As regards this clone: Its antigen is unidentified.

The sequence was obtained from a human donor with chronic lymphocytic leukemia. This rearrangement joins TRBV7-2 to TRBJ2-5, with D unresolved. Sample: PBMCs, taken before ibrutinib treatment. The CDR3 nucleotides read TGTGCCAGCAGCTTAAGGTTCGGCCTAACCATACAAGAGACCCAGTACTTC. This sequence encodes CASSLRFGLTIQETQYF.